This T cell receptor beta chain comes out of a study of neurological immune-mediated disorders. V shed 6 bases and J shed 4 bases, with 15 bases lying between them. CDR1 is SQVTM and CDR2 is ANQGSEA in the germline V gene. CDR3 length: 13 residues. Broader study findings: CDR3 amino acid sequences found in expanded clones were never shared across subjects, suggesting private repertoires in all groups.

TCRdb reprocessed the 5' RACE reads with MiXCR, giving one entry per CDR3 protein. The sample lists tens of thousands of distinct CDR3 sequences, 9.4% occurring once. This clonotype occurred a few times. Its antigen is not known. Sequencing input: PBMCs. The source of this sequence is a man aged 45-60 years in good health. The J gene is TRBJ1-1, the V gene TRBV29-1; D may be TRBD1 (5 bases). CDR3 residues: CSVSTDGITEAFF. The CDR3 DNA is TGCAGCGTGTCGACAGATGGGATCACTGAAGCTTTCTTT.